These T cell receptor beta chains were read from a single sample in a study of blood T cell repertoires in COVID-19. TCRdb's copy holds only in-frame clones and misses some; the assay was immunoSEQ multiplex PCR. This table has some 220,000 clones, 75% to 85% appearing once. Sequences were obtained from peripheral blood. The receptors stem from a woman aged 25 to 39 with COVID-19, enrolled during active disease. Both conserved end residues are part of each CDR3. D genes are given only for firm matches.

D	J	V	CDR3
NA	TRBJ2-3	TRBV7-2	CASSLGPGDGTDTQYF
NA	TRBJ2-7	TRBV6-5	CASGPSAAYEQYF
NA	TRBJ1-1	TRBV4-2	CASSQAGGGANTEAFF
NA	TRBJ2-1	TRBV6-2/TRBV6-3	CASSGGLLNPYNEQFF
NA	TRBJ2-1	TRBV2	CASSLAGWQFF
TRBD1	TRBJ2-3	TRBV30	CAWNTGTGTDTQYF
NA	TRBJ1-5	TRBV28	CASSLRDQPQHF
NA	TRBJ1-2	TRBV19	CASSSQGLPNYGYTF
TRBD1	TRBJ1-1	TRBV13	CASSFGTGDTEAFF
TRBD1	TRBJ1-2	TRBV15	CATSRDRGGYGYTF
TRBD1	TRBJ1-2	TRBV28	CAAGGRNYGYTF
NA	TRBJ2-1	TRBV7-9	CASSASLAAVTYNEQFF
TRBD1	TRBJ1-2	TRBV14	CASSQDRGQGGYTF
NA	TRBJ1-3	TRBV11-3	CASSRTAGNTIYF
TRBD1	TRBJ2-7	TRBV2	CASSGTGQGSYEQYF
NA	TRBJ2-5	TRBV9	CASSPRVGETQYF
NA	TRBJ1-3	TRBV28	CASSLSPRGSGNTIYF
TRBD1	TRBJ1-1	TRBV5-1	CASSAASTGVNTEAFF
TRBD2	TRBJ2-2	TRBV5-4	CASSLALAGGPGELFF
TRBD1	TRBJ2-3	TRBV5-4	CASSTPTGYSTDTQYF
NA	TRBJ1-1	TRBV24-1	CATRLQGNTEAFF
NA	TRBJ1-2	TRBV7-8	CASSTYQGSYGYTF
TRBD1	TRBJ2-5	TRBV27	CASSRTGTQETQYF
TRBD1	TRBJ1-2	TRBV5-4	CASSSTGTGALNYGYTF
TRBD1	TRBJ2-2	TRBV30	CACLPSGQGFAGELFF
TRBD1	TRBJ2-7	TRBV11-2	CASSLDGAQGAQQYF
NA	TRBJ1-5	TRBV7-2	CASSYAGDSNQPQHF
NA	TRBJ2-3	TRBV9	CASSVAGVRDTQYF
TRBD1	TRBJ2-7	TRBV6-2/TRBV6-3	CASSYPLGDSSYEQYF
NA	TRBJ1-1	TRBV19	CASSPSRVPNTEAFF
NA	TRBJ2-2	TRBV3-1/TRBV3-2	CASSQVVVVNTGELFF
TRBD1	TRBJ1-6	TRBV2	CASRDRGSPLHF
NA	TRBJ1-2	TRBV5-4	CASSLGIGGDGYTF
NA	TRBJ2-1	TRBV5-4	CASSFPGDGEQFF
NA	TRBJ2-7	TRBV7-8	CASSLGWGEAYEQYF
NA	TRBJ1-1	TRBV2	CASSRDRGSSNTEAFF
NA	TRBJ2-1	TRBV2	CASSEARGGGRASDEQFF